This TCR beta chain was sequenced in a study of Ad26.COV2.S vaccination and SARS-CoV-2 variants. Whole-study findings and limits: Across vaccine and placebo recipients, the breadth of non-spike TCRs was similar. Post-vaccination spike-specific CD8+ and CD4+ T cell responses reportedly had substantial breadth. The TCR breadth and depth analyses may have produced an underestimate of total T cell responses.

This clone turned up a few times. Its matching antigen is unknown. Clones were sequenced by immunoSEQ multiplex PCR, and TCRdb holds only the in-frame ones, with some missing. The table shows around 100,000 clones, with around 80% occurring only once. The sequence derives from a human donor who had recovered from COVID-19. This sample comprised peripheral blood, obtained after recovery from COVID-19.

Written as DNA, the CDR3 is TGCGCCAGCAGCCAAGGTCCAGGGGGCGTTTGGAATGAGCAGTTCTTC. Amino acid sequence: CASSQGPGGVWNEQFF. The gene calls are TRBV4-3 and TRBJ2-1; 8 bases are shared with TRBD1. This CDR3 is built from 16 residues. CDR1 is LGHNA, CDR2 YSLEER, per germline. Trimming took 1 base from V and 7 from J; bases not matched to a gene: 9.